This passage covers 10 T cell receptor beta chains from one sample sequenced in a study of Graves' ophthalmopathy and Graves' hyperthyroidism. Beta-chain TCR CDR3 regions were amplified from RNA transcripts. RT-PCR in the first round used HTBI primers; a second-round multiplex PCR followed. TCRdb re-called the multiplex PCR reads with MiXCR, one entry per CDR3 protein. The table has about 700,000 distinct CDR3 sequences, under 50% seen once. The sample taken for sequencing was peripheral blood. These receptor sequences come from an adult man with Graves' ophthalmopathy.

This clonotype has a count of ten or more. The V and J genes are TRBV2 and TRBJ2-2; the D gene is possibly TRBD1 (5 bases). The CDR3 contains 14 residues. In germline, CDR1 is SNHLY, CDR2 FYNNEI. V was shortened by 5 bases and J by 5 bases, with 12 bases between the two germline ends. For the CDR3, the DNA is TGTGCCAGCAGTACCCAGGGAACTACCGGGGAGCTGTTTTTT. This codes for CASSTQGTTGELFF.

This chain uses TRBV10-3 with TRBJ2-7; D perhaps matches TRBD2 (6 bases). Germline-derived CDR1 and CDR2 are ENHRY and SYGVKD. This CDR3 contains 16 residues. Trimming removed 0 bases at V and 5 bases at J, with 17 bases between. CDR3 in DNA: TGTGCCATCAGTGAGTCAGCAGGGAGGTCGTCCCACGAGCAGTACTTC. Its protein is CAISESAGRSSHEQYF.

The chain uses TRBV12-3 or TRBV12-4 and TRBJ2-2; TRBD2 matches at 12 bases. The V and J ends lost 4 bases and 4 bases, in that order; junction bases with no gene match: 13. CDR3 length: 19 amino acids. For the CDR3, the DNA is TGTGCCAGCAGTTCCGGTCTAGCGGGAGGGCCCATGGGCACCGGGGAGCTGTTTTTT. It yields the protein CASSSGLAGGPMGTGELFF.

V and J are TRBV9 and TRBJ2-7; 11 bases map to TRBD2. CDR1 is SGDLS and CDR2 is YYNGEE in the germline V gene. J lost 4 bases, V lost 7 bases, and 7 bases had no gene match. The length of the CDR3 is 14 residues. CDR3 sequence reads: CASSTSGNSYEQYF. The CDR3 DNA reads TGTGCCAGCTCGACTAGCGGGAATTCATACGAGCAGTACTTC.

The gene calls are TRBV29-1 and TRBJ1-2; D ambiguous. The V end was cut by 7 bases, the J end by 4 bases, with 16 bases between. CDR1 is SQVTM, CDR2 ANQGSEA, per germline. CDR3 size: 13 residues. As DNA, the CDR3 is TGCAGCGGGTCCACGGTGGGTAGCTATGGCTACACCTTC. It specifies CSGSTVGSYGYTF.

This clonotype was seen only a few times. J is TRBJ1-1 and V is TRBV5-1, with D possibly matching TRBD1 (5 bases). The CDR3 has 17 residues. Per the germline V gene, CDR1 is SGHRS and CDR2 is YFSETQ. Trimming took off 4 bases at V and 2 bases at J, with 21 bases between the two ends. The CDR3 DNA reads TGCGCCAGCAGCCAAGACGGGCCCGGAGGGGCTAACACTGAAGCTTTCTTT. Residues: CASSQDGPGGANTEAFF.

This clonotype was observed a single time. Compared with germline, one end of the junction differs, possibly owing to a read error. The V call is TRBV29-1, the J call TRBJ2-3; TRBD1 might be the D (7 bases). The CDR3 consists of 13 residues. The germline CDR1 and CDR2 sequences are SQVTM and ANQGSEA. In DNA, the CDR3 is TGCAGAGTCGCCCAGGGGGGCACAGATACGCAGGATTTT. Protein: CRVAQGGTDTQDF.

The CDR3 DNA is TGTGCCAGCAGGGACAGGGTGGGCTACACCTTC. Translating it yields CASRDRVGYTF. The gene calls are TRBV2 and TRBJ1-2; 8 bases are a match to TRBD1. This CDR3 has 11 amino acids. Per the germline V gene, CDR1 is SNHLY and CDR2 is FYNNEI. Unmatched junction bases numbered 2, after V lost 6 bases and J lost 8 bases. The full variable domain, with the rest looked up from reference TRBV2 and TRBJ1-2, is EPEVTQTPSHQVTQMGQEVILRCVPISNHLYFYWYRQILGQKVEFLVSFYNNEISEKSEIFDDQFSVERPDGSNFTLKIRSTKLEDSAMYFCASRDRVGYTFGSGTRLTVV.

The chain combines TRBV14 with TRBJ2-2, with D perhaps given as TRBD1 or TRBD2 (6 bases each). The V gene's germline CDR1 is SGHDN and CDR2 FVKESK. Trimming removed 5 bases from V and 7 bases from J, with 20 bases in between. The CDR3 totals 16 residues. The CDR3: CASSLSIKGGVGELFF. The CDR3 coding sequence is TGTGCCAGCAGCTTGTCGATTAAGGGGGGAGTCGGGGAGCTGTTTTTT.

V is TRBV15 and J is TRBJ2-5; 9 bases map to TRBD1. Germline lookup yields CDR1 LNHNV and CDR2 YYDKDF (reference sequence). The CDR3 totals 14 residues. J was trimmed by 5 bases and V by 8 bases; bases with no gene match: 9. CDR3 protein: CATAGGTGTETQYF. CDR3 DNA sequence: TGTGCCACCGCCGGAGGGACAGGGACCGAGACCCAGTACTTC.